This TCR beta chain was recovered during a study of blood T cell repertoires in COVID-19. Study context: Sites across the United States, Italy and Spain contributed samples from acute and convalescent COVID-19. Sample material is recorded as cDNA or gDNA derived from T cells, B-cell-depleted T cells, or PBMCs.

Germline CDR1 and CDR2: MNHNS and SASEGT. V was pared by 2 bases and J by 2 bases, with 4 bases between. The CDR3 has 12 amino acids. Authors' methods: From reference gene primer amplification, estimates of nucleated cell counts were derived. Generated by immunoSEQ multiplex PCR, the TCRdb table keeps only in-frame clones and is missing some. The V and J calls and the clone size are those of that table, but D and trimming were determined from the DNA. The sample carries some 100,000 clones, about 89% recorded once. The chain links TRBV6-1 to TRBJ2-7; D is uncertain. Sequenced sample: peripheral blood. The clonotype comes from a man aged 50-60 years with acute or convalescent COVID-19. The CDR3 coding sequence is TGTGCCAGCAGTGAACCGGCCTACGAGCAGTACTTC. It yields the protein CASSEPAYEQYF.